This TCR beta chain was recovered during a study of OX40 agonist ivuxolimab in advanced cancers. Study overall: Aged about 20 to 85 with a mean of roughly 63 years, they were approximately 80% male.

The data were produced by immunoSEQ multiplex PCR, yet TCRdb's version contains in-frame clones alone and is incomplete. The table shows about 14,000 clones, with 82% occurring only once. CDR1 and CDR2 (germline): SGHRS, YFSETQ. This CDR3 comprises 11 residues. The germline V and J ends were trimmed by 2 bases and 8 bases, with 5 bases remaining between them. This TCR came from an adult with an advanced solid tumor such as melanoma, head and neck, liver or kidney cancer. J is TRBJ2-1 and V is TRBV5-1; D is unclear. The sample was CD4+ or CD8+ T cells sorted from blood, taken in a trial of the OX40 agonist ivuxolimab. The CDR3 sequence: CASSFGYEQFF. CDR3 in DNA: TGCGCCAGCAGCTTCGGGTATGAGCAGTTCTTC.